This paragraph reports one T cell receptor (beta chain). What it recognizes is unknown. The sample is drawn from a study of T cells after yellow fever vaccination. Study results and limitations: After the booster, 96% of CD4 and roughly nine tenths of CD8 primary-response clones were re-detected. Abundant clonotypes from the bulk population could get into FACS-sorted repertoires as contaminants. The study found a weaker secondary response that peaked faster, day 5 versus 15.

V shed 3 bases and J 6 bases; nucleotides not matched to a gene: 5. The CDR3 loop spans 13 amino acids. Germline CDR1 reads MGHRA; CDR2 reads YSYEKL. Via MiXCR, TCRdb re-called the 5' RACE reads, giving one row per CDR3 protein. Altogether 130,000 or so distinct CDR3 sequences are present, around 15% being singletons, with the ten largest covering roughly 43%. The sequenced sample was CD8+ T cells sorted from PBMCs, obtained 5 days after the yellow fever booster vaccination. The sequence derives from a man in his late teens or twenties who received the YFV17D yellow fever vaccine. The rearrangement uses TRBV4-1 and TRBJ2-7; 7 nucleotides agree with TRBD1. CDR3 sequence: CASSQAAGGEQYV. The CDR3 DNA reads TGCGCCAGCAGCCAGGCGGCAGGGGGCGAGCAGTACGTC.